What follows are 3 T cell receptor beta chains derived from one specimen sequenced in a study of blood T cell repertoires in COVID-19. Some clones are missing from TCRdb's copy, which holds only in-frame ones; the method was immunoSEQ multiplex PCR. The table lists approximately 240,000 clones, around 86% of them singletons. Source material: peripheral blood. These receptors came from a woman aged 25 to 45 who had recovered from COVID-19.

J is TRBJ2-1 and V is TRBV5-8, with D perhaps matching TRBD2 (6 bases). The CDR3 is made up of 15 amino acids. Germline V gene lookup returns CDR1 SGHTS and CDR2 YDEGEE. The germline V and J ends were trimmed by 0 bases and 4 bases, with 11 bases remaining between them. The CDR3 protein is CASSLVSGKYNEQFF. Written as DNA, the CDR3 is TGTGCCAGCAGCTTGGTTAGCGGAAAATACAATGAGCAGTTCTTC.

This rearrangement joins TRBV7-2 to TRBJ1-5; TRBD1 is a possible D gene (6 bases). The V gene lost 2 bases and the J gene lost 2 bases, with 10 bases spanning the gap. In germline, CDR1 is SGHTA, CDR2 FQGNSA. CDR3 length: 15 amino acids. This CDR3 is CASSLQGQGNQPQHF. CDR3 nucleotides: TGTGCCAGCAGCTTACAGGGACAAGGCAATCAGCCCCAGCATTTT.

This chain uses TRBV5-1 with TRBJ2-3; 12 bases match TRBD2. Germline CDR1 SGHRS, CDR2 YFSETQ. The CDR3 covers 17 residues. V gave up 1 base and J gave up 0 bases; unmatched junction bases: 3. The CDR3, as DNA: TGCGCCAGCAGCTTGTACCTAGCGGGGGGGAGCACAGATACGCAGTATTTT. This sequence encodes CASSLYLAGGSTDTQYF.